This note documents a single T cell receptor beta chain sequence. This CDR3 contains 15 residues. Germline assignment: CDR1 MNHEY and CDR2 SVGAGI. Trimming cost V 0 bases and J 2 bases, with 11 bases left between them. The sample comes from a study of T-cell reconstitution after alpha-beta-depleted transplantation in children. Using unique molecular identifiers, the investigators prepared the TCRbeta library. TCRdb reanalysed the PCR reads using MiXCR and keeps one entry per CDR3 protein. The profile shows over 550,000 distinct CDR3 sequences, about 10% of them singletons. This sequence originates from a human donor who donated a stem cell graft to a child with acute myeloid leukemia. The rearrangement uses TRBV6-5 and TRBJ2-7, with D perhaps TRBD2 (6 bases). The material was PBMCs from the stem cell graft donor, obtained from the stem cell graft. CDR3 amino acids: CASSYSGSTPYEQYF. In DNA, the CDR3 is TGTGCCAGCAGTTACTCCGGGAGTACACCCTACGAGCAGTACTTC.